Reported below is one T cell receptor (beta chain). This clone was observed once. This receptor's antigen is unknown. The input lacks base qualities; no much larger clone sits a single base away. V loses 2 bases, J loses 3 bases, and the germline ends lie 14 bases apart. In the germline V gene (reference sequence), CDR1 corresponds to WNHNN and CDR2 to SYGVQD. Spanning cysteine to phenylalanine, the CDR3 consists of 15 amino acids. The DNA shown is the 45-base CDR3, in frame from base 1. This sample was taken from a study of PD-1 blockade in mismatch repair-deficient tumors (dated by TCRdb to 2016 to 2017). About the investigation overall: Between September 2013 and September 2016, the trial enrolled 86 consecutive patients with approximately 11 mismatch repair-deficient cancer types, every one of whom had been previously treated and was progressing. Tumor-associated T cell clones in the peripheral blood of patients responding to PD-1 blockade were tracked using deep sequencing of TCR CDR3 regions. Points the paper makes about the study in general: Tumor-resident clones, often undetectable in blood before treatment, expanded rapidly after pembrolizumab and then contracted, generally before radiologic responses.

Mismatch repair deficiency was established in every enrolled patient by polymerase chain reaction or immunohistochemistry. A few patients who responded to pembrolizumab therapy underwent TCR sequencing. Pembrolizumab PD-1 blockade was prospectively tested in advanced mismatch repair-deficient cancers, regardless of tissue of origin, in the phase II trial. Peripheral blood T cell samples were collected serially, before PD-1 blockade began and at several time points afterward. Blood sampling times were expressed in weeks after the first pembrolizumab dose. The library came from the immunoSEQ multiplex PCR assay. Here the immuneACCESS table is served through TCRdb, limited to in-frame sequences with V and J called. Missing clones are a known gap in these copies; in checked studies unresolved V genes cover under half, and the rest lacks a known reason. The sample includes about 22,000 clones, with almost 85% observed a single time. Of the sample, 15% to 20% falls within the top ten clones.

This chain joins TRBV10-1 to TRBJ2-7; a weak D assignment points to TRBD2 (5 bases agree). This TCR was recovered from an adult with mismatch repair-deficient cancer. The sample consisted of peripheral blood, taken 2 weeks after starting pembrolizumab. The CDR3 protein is CASSEGQVGDYEQYF. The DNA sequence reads TGCGCCAGCAGTGAGGGGCAGGTCGGGGACTACGAGCAGTACTTC.